This T cell receptor (beta chain) was sequenced during a study of blood T cell repertoires in COVID-19. Study-level information: COVID-19 samples from acute and convalescent phases originated in the United States, Italy and Spain. The cDNA or gDNA used as material had been derived from T cells, B-cell-depleted T cells, or PBMCs.

In the authors' workflow: Researchers report that nucleated cell counts were estimated from reference gene primer amplification. Using immunoSEQ multiplex PCR, the repertoire was profiled, and TCRdb retains in-frame clones only, with some absent. V, J and clone size are those of that table, while D and trimming were read from the DNA. This table holds just over 150,000 clones, about 80% found once. The CDR3 is 16 residues long. The germline gives CDR1 SNHLY, CDR2 FYNNEI. V dropped 10 bases and J dropped 2 bases, with 21 bases sitting between them. The TCR comes from an elderly woman with acute or convalescent COVID-19. V and J are TRBV2 and TRBJ2-1, with D maybe TRBD2 (7 bases). The sequencing sample was made of peripheral blood. For the CDR3, the DNA is TGTGCCACTACGGAGGGGGGGCTAGCGGCCTACAATGAGCAGTTCTTC. It yields the protein CATTEGGLAAYNEQFF.